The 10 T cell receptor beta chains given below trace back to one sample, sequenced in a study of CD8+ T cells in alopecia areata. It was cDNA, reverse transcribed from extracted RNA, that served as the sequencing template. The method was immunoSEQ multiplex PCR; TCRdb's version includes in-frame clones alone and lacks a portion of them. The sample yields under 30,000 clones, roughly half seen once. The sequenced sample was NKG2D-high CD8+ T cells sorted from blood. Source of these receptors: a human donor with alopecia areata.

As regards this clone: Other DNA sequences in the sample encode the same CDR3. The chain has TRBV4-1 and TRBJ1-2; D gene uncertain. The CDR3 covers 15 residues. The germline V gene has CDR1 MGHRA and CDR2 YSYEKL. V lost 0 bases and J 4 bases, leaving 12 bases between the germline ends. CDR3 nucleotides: TGCGCCAGCAGCCAAGATCCAGGTCCGACCTATGGCTACACCTTC. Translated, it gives CASSQDPGPTYGYTF.

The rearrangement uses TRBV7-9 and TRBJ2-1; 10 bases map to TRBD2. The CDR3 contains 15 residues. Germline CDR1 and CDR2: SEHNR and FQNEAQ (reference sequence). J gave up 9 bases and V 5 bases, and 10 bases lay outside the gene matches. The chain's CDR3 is CASSKREGQRVEQFF. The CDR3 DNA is TGTGCCAGCAGCAAGCGGGAGGGCCAGCGCGTTGAGCAGTTCTTC.

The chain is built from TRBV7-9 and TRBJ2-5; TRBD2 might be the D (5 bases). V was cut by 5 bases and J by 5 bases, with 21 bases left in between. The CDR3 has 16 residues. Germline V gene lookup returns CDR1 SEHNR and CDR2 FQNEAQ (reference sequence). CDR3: CASSPPVVGGEETQYF. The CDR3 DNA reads TGTGCCAGCAGCCCCCCGGTCGTTGGTGGGGAGGAGACCCAGTACTTC.

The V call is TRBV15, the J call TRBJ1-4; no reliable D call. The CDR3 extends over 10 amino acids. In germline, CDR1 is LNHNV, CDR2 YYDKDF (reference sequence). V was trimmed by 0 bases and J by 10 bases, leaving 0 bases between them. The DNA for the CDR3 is TGTGCCACCAGCAGAGAAAAACTGTTTTTT. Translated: CATSREKLFF.

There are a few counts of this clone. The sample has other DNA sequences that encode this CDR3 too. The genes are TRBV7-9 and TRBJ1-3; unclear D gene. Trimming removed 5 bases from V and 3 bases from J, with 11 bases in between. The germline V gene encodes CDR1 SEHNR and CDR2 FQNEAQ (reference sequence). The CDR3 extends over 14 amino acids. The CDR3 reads CASSPDSGGNTIYF. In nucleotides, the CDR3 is TGTGCCAGCAGCCCTGACTCAGGTGGAAACACCATATATTTT.

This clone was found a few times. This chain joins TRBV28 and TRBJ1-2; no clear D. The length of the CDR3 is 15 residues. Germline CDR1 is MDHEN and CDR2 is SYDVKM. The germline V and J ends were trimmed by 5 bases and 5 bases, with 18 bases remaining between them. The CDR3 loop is CASSTLTKPGYGYTF. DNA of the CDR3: TGTGCCAGCAGTACTCTCACTAAACCAGGTTATGGCTACACCTTC.

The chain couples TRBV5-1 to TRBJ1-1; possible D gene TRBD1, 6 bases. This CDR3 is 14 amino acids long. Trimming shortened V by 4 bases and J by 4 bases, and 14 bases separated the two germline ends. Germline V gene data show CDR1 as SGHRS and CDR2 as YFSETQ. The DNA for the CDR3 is TGCGCCAGCAGCCATTTATCAGGGGCCACTGAAGCTTTCTTT. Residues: CASSHLSGATEAFF.

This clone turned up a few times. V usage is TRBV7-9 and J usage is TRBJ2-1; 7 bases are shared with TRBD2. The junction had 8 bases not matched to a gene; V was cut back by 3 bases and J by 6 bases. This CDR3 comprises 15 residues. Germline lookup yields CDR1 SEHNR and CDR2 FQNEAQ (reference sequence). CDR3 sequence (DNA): TGTGCCAGCAGCTTTCATAGGCTAGCGGTCAATGAGCAGTTCTTC. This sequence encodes CASSFHRLAVNEQFF.

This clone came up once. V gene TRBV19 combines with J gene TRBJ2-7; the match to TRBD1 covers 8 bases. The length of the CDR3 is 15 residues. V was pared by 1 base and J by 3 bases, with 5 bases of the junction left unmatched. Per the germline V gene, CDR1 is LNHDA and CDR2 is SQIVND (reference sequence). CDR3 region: CASSIVATGDYEQYF. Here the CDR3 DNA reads TGTGCCAGTAGTATAGTCGCGACAGGGGACTACGAGCAGTACTTC.

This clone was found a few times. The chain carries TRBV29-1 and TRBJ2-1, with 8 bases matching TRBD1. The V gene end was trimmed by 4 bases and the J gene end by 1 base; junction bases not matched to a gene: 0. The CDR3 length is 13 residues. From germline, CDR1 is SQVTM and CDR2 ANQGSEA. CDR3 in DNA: TGCAGCGTTGGGGACAGGTCCTACAATGAGCAGTTCTTC. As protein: CSVGDRSYNEQFF.